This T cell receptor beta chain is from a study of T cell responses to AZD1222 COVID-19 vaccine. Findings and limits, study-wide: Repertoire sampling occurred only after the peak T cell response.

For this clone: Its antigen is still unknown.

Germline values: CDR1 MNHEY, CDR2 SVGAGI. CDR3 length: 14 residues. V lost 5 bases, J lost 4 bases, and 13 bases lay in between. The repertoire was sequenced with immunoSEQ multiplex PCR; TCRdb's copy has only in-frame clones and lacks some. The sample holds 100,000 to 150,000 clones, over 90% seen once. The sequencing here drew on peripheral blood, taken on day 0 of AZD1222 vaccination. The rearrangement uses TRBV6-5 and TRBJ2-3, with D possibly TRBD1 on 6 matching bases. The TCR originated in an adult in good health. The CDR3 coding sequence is TGTGCCAGCAGTAAACAGGGTCTTTCAGATACGCAGTATTTT. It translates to CASSKQGLSDTQYF.